The sequence of this TCR beta chain was determined in a study of shared clonotypes between healthy human individuals. CDR3 length: 15 amino acids. Germline CDR1 and CDR2: SGHDN and FVKESK. V dropped 1 base and J dropped 5; count of bases not matched to a gene: 2. CD45RO-negative cells were positively selected for CCR7, leaving out terminally differentiated effector memory CD45RA+ cells. Study-level points and caveats: Only a few donors were included, so the genetic and exposure-history diversity represented was limited. Rarefaction showed sorted-subset sequencing was incomplete despite large depth. Researchers sampled only blood; tissue repertoires likely differ.

Measured with immunoSEQ multiplex PCR; TCRdb has only the in-frame clones, and not every one. Among hundreds of thousands of clones listed, approximately 96% were seen once. A word on this clone: Its specificity is not known.

Sequencing was performed on naive CD8+ T cells sorted from blood. The receptor comes from a woman aged 25 to 39 in good health. The chain has TRBV14 and TRBJ1-6; 7 bases line up with TRBD1. The CDR3, as DNA: TGTGCCAGCAGCCAAGGGACAGGCCATAATTCACCCCTCCACTTT. This translates into CASSQGTGHNSPLHF. Supplemented by reference TRBV14 and TRBJ1-6, the full variable domain reads EAGVTQFPSHSVIEKGQTVTLRCDPISGHDNLYWYRRVMGKEIKFLLHFVKESKQDESGMPNNRFLAERTGGTYSTLKVQPAELEDSGVYFCASSQGTGHNSPLHFGNGTRLTVT.